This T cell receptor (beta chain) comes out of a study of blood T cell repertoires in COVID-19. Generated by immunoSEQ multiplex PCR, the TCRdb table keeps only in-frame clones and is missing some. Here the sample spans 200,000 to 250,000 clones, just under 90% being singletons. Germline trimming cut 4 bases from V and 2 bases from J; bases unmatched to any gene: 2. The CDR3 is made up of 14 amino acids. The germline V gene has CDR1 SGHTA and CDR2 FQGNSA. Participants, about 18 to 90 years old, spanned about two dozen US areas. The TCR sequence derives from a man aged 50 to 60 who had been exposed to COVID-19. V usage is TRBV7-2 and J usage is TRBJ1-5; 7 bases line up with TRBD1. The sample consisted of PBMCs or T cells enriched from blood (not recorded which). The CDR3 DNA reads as TGTGCCAGCAGCTATGACAGGGGCAATCAGCCCCAGCATTTT. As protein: CASSYDRGNQPQHF. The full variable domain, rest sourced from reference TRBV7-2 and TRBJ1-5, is GAGVSQSPSNKVTEKGKDVELRCDPISGHTALYWYRQSLGQGLEFLIYFQGNSAPDKSGLPSDRFSAERTGGSVSTLTIQRTQQEDSAVYLCASSYDRGNQPQHFGDGTRLSIL.